Listed here are 21 T cell receptor beta chains from one sample, sequenced in a study of shared T cell receptors in the human thymus. Generated by immunoSEQ multiplex PCR, the TCRdb table keeps only in-frame clones and is missing some. The top ten hold around 0.01% of the sample, which has approximately 660,000 clones, roughly 88% seen once. The data were also submitted as part of a second study, on human thymus T cells.

The sequenced sample was thymocytes. Source of these receptors: a boy less than two years old with a congenital heart defect.

The J gene is TRBJ1-1, the V gene TRBV28; TRBD1 matches 8 bases. With 3 bases clipped from V and 0 bases from J, the junction kept 3 bases outside the gene matches. The CDR3 consists of 15 residues. The V gene's germline CDR1 is MDHEN and CDR2 SYDVKM. Here the CDR3 DNA reads TGTGCCAGCAGTTTCCCGGGACAGGTGAACACTGAAGCTTTCTTT. It encodes CASSFPGQVNTEAFF.

The chain has TRBV6-6 and TRBJ2-1; D gene ambiguous. V dropped 2 bases and J dropped 0 bases, with 8 bases sitting between them. The CDR3 runs to 15 residues. The germline gives CDR1 MNHNY, CDR2 SVGAGI (reference sequence). The CDR3 loop reads CASSYPFVSYNEQFF. The CDR3 DNA follows: TGTGCCAGCAGTTACCCTTTCGTCTCCTACAATGAGCAGTTCTTC.

This chain joins TRBV27 and TRBJ2-1, with 7 nucleotides matching TRBD2. The CDR3 has 13 residues. V dropped 10 bases and J dropped 5; count of bases not matched to a gene: 8. Germline CDR1 MNHEY, CDR2 SMNVEV (reference sequence). The chain's CDR3 is CATRLAANNEQFF. As DNA, the CDR3 is TGTGCCACCCGACTAGCCGCGAACAATGAGCAGTTCTTC.

In its sample, this clone was seen once. This chain joins TRBV9 and TRBJ2-2; 10 bases align to TRBD2. The germline gives CDR1 SGDLS, CDR2 YYNGEE. V was pared by 3 bases and J by 5 bases, with 7 bases of the junction left unmatched. The CDR3 length is 16 residues. The CDR3 loop is CASSAKREGWTGELFF. CDR3 coding DNA: TGTGCCAGCAGCGCAAAGCGGGAGGGGTGGACCGGGGAGCTGTTTTTT.

This chain connects TRBV6-5 to TRBJ2-1, with D tentatively TRBD2 (5 bases). Looked up from germline, CDR1 is MNHEY and CDR2 is SVGAGI. V was cut by 6 bases and J by 4 bases, with 13 bases left in between. The CDR3 spans 14 residues. CDR3 DNA: TGTGCCAGCAGCCAACGGACTGTGTACAATGAGCAGTTCTTC. Translated: CASSQRTVYNEQFF.

The J gene is TRBJ2-1, the V gene TRBV20-1, with no clear D. The CDR3 consists of 11 residues. V lost 6 bases to trimming and J lost 10 bases, with 13 bases between them. The V gene's germline CDR1 is DFQATT and CDR2 SNEGSKA (reference sequence). CDR3 sequence (DNA): TGCAGTGCCGGTGTGAGGCCCGAGCAGTTCTTC. Protein sequence: CSAGVRPEQFF.

This clone was detected only a few times. The chain couples TRBV19 to TRBJ1-2; TRBD1 matches 11 bases. With V trimmed by 9 bases and J by 3 bases, 3 bases remained unmatched. Germline V gene sequence: CDR1 LNHDA, CDR2 SQIVND (reference sequence). There are 13 residues in the CDR3. The CDR3 sequence: CASKGQGDYGYTF. The CDR3, as DNA: TGTGCCAGCAAGGGACAGGGGGACTATGGCTACACCTTC.

The chain has TRBV29-1 and TRBJ2-7, with 9 positions matching TRBD2. V was clipped by 8 bases and J by 3 bases; unmatched bases: 11. This CDR3 spans 14 amino acids. Looked up from germline, CDR1 is SQVTM and CDR2 is ANQGSEA. The CDR3 nucleotides read TGCAGCACCCCCAGACTAGCGGAGAACTACGAGCAGTACTTC. This encodes CSTPRLAENYEQYF.

The chain recombines TRBV9 with TRBJ1-2; D may be TRBD1 (5 bases). Germline CDR1 and CDR2: SGDLS and YYNGEE. The CDR3 is 14 amino acids. The V gene lost 4 bases and the J gene lost 8 bases, with 18 bases spanning the gap. CDR3 nucleotides: TGTGCCAGCAGCCACCCACTCAGGGCGGGGGGCTACACCTTC. As protein: CASSHPLRAGGYTF.

The rearrangement links TRBV5-5 to TRBJ2-3, with 13 bases matching TRBD2. The CDR3 is 16 amino acids. Germline V gene sequence: CDR1 SGHKS, CDR2 YYEKEE (reference sequence). V was clipped by 4 bases and J by 2 bases; unmatched bases: 4. CDR3 protein: CASSPGLAGYTDTQYF. CDR3 in DNA: TGTGCCAGCAGCCCGGGACTAGCGGGATACACAGATACGCAGTATTTT.

Written as DNA, the CDR3 is TGTGCCAGCTCAAAAAGGGCTAGCGGGGGGTGGTCCTACGAGCAGTACTTC. Translated, it gives CASSKRASGGWSYEQYF. The genes are TRBV27 and TRBJ2-7; TRBD2 aligns across 11 bases. J was trimmed by 1 base and V by 8 bases; bases with no gene match: 13. CDR3 length equals 17 residues. Germline assignment: CDR1 MNHEY and CDR2 SMNVEV (reference sequence).

The CDR3 DNA is TGTGCCATCAGAGGGGTGGGACACAGCTACGAGCAGTACTTC. This codes for CAIRGVGHSYEQYF. V and J are TRBV10-3 and TRBJ2-7; tentatively, D is TRBD1 (6 bases). Trimming cost V 6 bases and J 3 bases, with 15 bases left between them. This CDR3 has 14 amino acids. Looked up from germline, CDR1 is ENHRY and CDR2 is SYGVKD.

The J gene is TRBJ2-4, the V gene TRBV5-5, with 7 positions matching TRBD1. Germline values: CDR1 SGHKS, CDR2 YYEKEE (reference sequence). Trimming cost V 0 bases and J 3 bases; bases outside gene matches: 3. CDR3 length: 15 amino acids. The CDR3 DNA reads TGTGCCAGCAGCTTGGAACAGGGGAACAAAAACATTCAGTACTTC. Residues: CASSLEQGNKNIQYF.

This clone appeared once. The CDR3 DNA reads as TGTGCCAGTAGGCGGGGCAGCGGCGAGCAGTACTTC. Its translation is CASRRGSGEQYF. The chain is built from TRBV19 and TRBJ2-7; a possible D gene is TRBD2 (6 bases). V shed 6 bases and J shed 6 bases, with 12 bases lying between them. Germline CDR1 is LNHDA and CDR2 is SQIVND (reference sequence). The CDR3 covers 12 residues.

V is TRBV11-3 and J is TRBJ1-1; D gene uncertain. Germline V gives CDR1 SGHNT, CDR2 YENEEA. The CDR3 has 13 amino acids. V gave up 5 bases and J gave up 2 bases, with 9 bases separating them. The DNA of the CDR3 is TGTGCCAGCAGCCTTTCCCCCAACACTGAAGCTTTCTTT. It is translated as CASSLSPNTEAFF.

The chain joins TRBV11-2 to TRBJ2-7, with D unresolved. The length of the CDR3 is 17 residues. Trimming pared 1 base from V and 7 bases from J, leaving 23 bases between. Germline CDR1 SGHAT, CDR2 FQNNGV. The CDR3 here is CASSLGGVEPKYGEQYF. For the CDR3, the DNA is TGTGCCAGCAGCTTAGGTGGAGTGGAACCGAAATACGGGGAGCAGTACTTC.

The chain has TRBV5-1 and TRBJ2-7, with 8 bases lining up with TRBD2. The CDR3 length is 15 residues. Trimming cost V 1 base and J 3 bases; bases outside gene matches: 6. The germline CDR1 and CDR2 sequences are SGHRS and YFSETQ. The CDR3, as DNA: TGCGCCAGCAGCTTGAAACCGAGCGGGAGCTACGAGCAGTACTTC. Protein sequence: CASSLKPSGSYEQYF.

The CDR3 loop reads CASSEGPDLISGNTIYF. The CDR3 nucleotides are TGTGCCAGCAGTGAAGGGCCCGACTTAATCTCTGGAAACACCATATATTTT. The chain recombines TRBV6-1 with TRBJ1-3; no clear D gene. Germline CDR1 MNHNS, CDR2 SASEGT. The V end lost 1 base, the J end lost 0 bases, and 13 bases lay between the germline ends. The CDR3 extends over 17 amino acids.

The chain employs TRBV11-3 and TRBJ2-7; maybe TRBD1 (6 bases). CDR1 and CDR2 (germline): SGHNT, YENEEA. The V end was cut by 8 bases, the J end by 3 bases, with 14 bases between. CDR3 length: 13 amino acids. CDR3 DNA sequence: TGTGCCAGCGGGACGGACAGATTCTACGAGCAGTACTTC. Encoded protein: CASGTDRFYEQYF. The variable domain in full, with the rest retrieved from reference TRBV11-3 and TRBJ2-7, is EAGVVQSPRYKIIEKKQPVAFWCNPISGHNTLYWYLQNLGQGPELLIRYENEEAVDDSQLPKDRFSAERLKGVDSTLKIQPAELGDSAVYLCASGTDRFYEQYFGPGTRLTVT.

The chain uses TRBV5-1 and TRBJ2-2; 11 bases are shared with TRBD1. Germline values: CDR1 SGHRS, CDR2 YFSETQ. V was clipped by 4 bases and J by 3 bases; unmatched bases: 2. This CDR3 is built from 15 residues. CDR3 protein: CASSTDRGHTGELFF. The CDR3 DNA follows: TGCGCCAGCAGCACGGACAGGGGGCACACCGGGGAGCTGTTTTTT.

This clone was recorded once. The chain links TRBV5-1 to TRBJ1-2, with TRBD1 matching 9 bases. The trim removed 4 bases at V and 6 bases at J, leaving 28 bases unmatched. CDR3 length equals 21 residues. Germline V CDR1 and CDR2: SGHRS, YFSETQ. The chain's CDR3 is CASSPKPGTGFPPGLGHGYTF. Written as DNA, the CDR3 is TGCGCCAGCAGCCCAAAACCCGGGACAGGGTTTCCCCCGGGGCTGGGGCATGGCTACACCTTC.